Listed below are T cell receptor beta chains from one sample, sequenced in a study of STAT5B mutations in CD4+ large granular lymphocyte leukemia. Generated by immunoSEQ multiplex PCR, the TCRdb table keeps only in-frame clones and is missing some. The repertoire holds around 21,000 clones, with 60% to 80% as singletons. Specimen: CD4+ T cells from blood buffy coats. All receptors come from a human donor in good health. The CDR3 runs from the conserved cysteine through the conserved F or W.

CASSPFTGELFF TRBV7-2
CASSFVAGRTDTQYF TRBV13
CASRLSGDTQYF TRBV27
CASSQDPWGGAGSNQPQHF TRBV4-2
CASREGPLAGMKQYF TRBV6-4
CASSKEAGRGNYGYTF TRBV21-1
CARGDYGYTF TRBV19
CASSEYQAGELFF TRBV25-1
CAISEGQGQAKNIQYF TRBV10-3
CASSYKRETEAFF TRBV6-5
CASSLLGQGAGELFF TRBV5-1
CASSLFGTSYEQYF TRBV11-3
CAWSRDQGYQPQHF TRBV30
CASSLIEGEGGYTF TRBV7-9
CASSLGLAGVYNEQFF TRBV4-2
CASSLNLNRGNPNEQFF TRBV5-1
CASSQGAGTQYF TRBV14